Listed below are T cell receptor beta chains from one sample, sequenced in a study of T cells in localized non-small cell lung cancer. TCRdb keeps only in-frame clones here, not all; method: immunoSEQ multiplex PCR. This sample yields around 41,000 clones, of which around 87% are seen a single time; around 7% belongs to the top ten. The sample here was peripheral blood, taken before any cancer treatment. These receptors all come from a woman aged 18 to 55 with stage III lung adenocarcinoma. Both conserved end residues are part of each CDR3. Fields, in order: J gene, V gene, clone size, D gene, CDR3 DNA, CDR3 protein. A D gene is named only where the DNA matches it firmly. Clone size is shown for a subset of rows, as once, few, many or a class of expanded clone.

J: TRBJ1-2
V: TRBV18
size: .
D: .
DNA: TGTGCCAGCTCACCGGGCAGGGACCACTATGGCTACACCTTC
CDR3: CASSPGRDHYGYTF

J: TRBJ1-1
V: TRBV7-3
size: .
D: .
DNA: TGTGCCAGCAGCTCTCTGGGAAGCATGAACACTGAAGCTTTCTTT
CDR3: CASSSLGSMNTEAFF

J: TRBJ2-2
V: TRBV19
size: .
D: .
DNA: TGTGCCAGTAGAATCGACAGAATCAACACCGGGGAGCTGTTTTTT
CDR3: CASRIDRINTGELFF

J: TRBJ1-3
V: TRBV9
size: .
D: .
DNA: TGTGCCAGCAGCCCCCAGGGTGGGAGCTCTGGAAACACCATATATTTT
CDR3: CASSPQGGSSGNTIYF

J: TRBJ1-4
V: TRBV6-1
size: .
D: .
DNA: TGTGCCAGCAGTGAAACGGGGGGCGTAGGTGAAAAACTGTTTTTT
CDR3: CASSETGGVGEKLFF

J: TRBJ1-5
V: TRBV5-1
size: .
D: .
DNA: TGCGCCAGCAGCTTTGACGGCGCGGGGCAGCCCCAGCATTTT
CDR3: CASSFDGAGQPQHF

J: TRBJ2-7
V: TRBV7-2
size: .
D: .
DNA: TGTGCCAGCAGACCCGCACACACCTACGAGCAGTACTTC
CDR3: CASRPAHTYEQYF

J: TRBJ2-3
V: TRBV2
size: .
D: .
DNA: TGTGCCAGCAGTGCGGAGGGAGAGGGAGATACGCAGTATTTT
CDR3: CASSAEGEGDTQYF

J: TRBJ2-7
V: TRBV9
size: .
D: TRBD2
DNA: TGTGCCAGCAGCGTAGGGGGGACTAACTACGAGCAGTACTTC
CDR3: CASSVGGTNYEQYF

J: TRBJ2-3
V: TRBV7-8
size: .
D: TRBD2
DNA: TGTGCCAGCAGCCTAAGCGGGGGGCCCACAGATACGCAGTATTTT
CDR3: CASSLSGGPTDTQYF

J: TRBJ1-1
V: TRBV25-1
size: .
D: .
DNA: TGTGCCAGCAGTGAAACTGGAGGGCTCACTGAAGCTTTCTTT
CDR3: CASSETGGLTEAFF

J: TRBJ2-2
V: TRBV18
size: .
D: .
DNA: TGTGCCAGCTCACCACGGCAGGCTTCCACCGGGGAGCTGTTTTTT
CDR3: CASSPRQASTGELFF

J: TRBJ2-5
V: TRBV2
size: .
D: .
DNA: TGTGCCAGCAAGGGCACGGAAGAGACCCAGTACTTC
CDR3: CASKGTEETQYF

J: TRBJ2-3
V: TRBV7-2
size: .
D: TRBD1
DNA: TGTGCCAGCAGCTTAAGGGGGCCGGTGGGAGCCGATACGCAGTATTTT
CDR3: CASSLRGPVGADTQYF

J: TRBJ1-1
V: TRBV9
size: .
D: .
DNA: TGTGCCAGCAGCCCTCAGACAGGAATGAACACTGAAGCTTTCTTT
CDR3: CASSPQTGMNTEAFF

J: TRBJ1-6
V: TRBV6-5
size: .
D: .
DNA: TGTGCCAGCAGTTACGTGGGAAGGGATTCACCCCTCCACTTT
CDR3: CASSYVGRDSPLHF

J: TRBJ2-1
V: TRBV19
size: .
D: TRBD1
DNA: TGTGCCAGTAGTTCGGGGACAGGGTTGTTAAATGAGCAGTTCTTC
CDR3: CASSSGTGLLNEQFF

J: TRBJ1-5
V: TRBV19
size: .
D: .
DNA: TGTGCCAGTAGTATACCGAATCAGCCCCAGCATTTT
CDR3: CASSIPNQPQHF

J: TRBJ2-3
V: TRBV19
size: .
D: TRBD2
DNA: TGTGCCAGTAGGACTAGCGGGGCTAGGGATACGCAGTATTTT
CDR3: CASRTSGARDTQYF

J: TRBJ1-1
V: TRBV2
size: few
D: TRBD1
DNA: TGTGCCACCAGGGGACAGTTGAACACTGAAGCTTTCTTT
CDR3: CATRGQLNTEAFF

J: TRBJ2-3
V: TRBV7-9
size: .
D: .
DNA: TGTGCCAGCAGCTTAGGGACCCGTACAGATACGCAGTATTTT
CDR3: CASSLGTRTDTQYF

J: TRBJ1-2
V: TRBV30
size: .
D: .
DNA: TGTGCCTGGACCTACTCAGGGGCCTACTATGGCTACACCTTC
CDR3: CAWTYSGAYYGYTF

J: TRBJ2-7
V: TRBV27
size: .
D: .
DNA: TGTGCCAGCAGTACGGGACCGGACTACGAGCAGTACTTC
CDR3: CASSTGPDYEQYF

J: TRBJ1-2
V: TRBV6-5
size: .
D: TRBD1
DNA: TGTGCCAGCAGTTACTCGGGACAGGCTGGCTATGGCTACACCTTC
CDR3: CASSYSGQAGYGYTF

J: TRBJ2-7
V: TRBV30
size: .
D: .
DNA: TGTGCCTGGAGTCAGCGACTCAAAATCCCCGGGTACTTC
CDR3: CAWSQRLKIPGYF

J: TRBJ1-3
V: TRBV5-6
size: .
D: .
DNA: TGTGCCAGCAGCTTGGACCGTGGAAACACCATATATTTT
CDR3: CASSLDRGNTIYF

J: TRBJ2-5
V: TRBV7-9
size: .
D: .
DNA: TGTGCCAGCAGCTTAGTTCGGGAGACCCAGTACTTC
CDR3: CASSLVRETQYF

J: TRBJ1-1
V: TRBV7-9
size: .
D: TRBD1
DNA: TGTGCCAGCAACCCAGGACAGGGTGGGACTGAAGCTTTCTTT
CDR3: CASNPGQGGTEAFF